The clone carrying this TCR beta chain has a handful of counts. The antigen is not known. These data belong to a study of CD8 T cells in ankylosing spondylitis. General observations from the study: Within peripheral blood, clones linked to disease were CD8+ and relatively rare. Prior literature has documented some motif variants in synovial fluid and blood from reactive arthritis. One TCR beta motif, made up of under ten highly homologous variants, appeared characteristic of ankylosing spondylitis blood. Reportedly, disease-linked clones are significantly enriched in ankylosing spondylitis patients' matched synovial fluid.

TCRdb fed the 5' RACE reads into MiXCR, producing one record per CDR3 protein. The profile shows under 950,000 distinct CDR3 sequences, under 20% of them singletons. The V and J ends lost 11 bases and 4 bases, in that order; junction bases with no gene match: 8. The CDR3 consists of 14 residues. CDR1 and CDR2 (germline): SGHAT, FQNNGV. The sequenced sample consisted of blood, either unsorted or a sorted T cell fraction (not recorded which). The clonotype was recovered from a male donor with ankylosing spondylitis. The chain joins TRBV11-2 to TRBJ2-2; 9 bases map to TRBD2. The CDR3 protein is CADGSGGSTGELFF. The CDR3 DNA sequence: TGTGCCGACGGGAGCGGGGGGAGCACCGGGGAGCTGTTTTTT.